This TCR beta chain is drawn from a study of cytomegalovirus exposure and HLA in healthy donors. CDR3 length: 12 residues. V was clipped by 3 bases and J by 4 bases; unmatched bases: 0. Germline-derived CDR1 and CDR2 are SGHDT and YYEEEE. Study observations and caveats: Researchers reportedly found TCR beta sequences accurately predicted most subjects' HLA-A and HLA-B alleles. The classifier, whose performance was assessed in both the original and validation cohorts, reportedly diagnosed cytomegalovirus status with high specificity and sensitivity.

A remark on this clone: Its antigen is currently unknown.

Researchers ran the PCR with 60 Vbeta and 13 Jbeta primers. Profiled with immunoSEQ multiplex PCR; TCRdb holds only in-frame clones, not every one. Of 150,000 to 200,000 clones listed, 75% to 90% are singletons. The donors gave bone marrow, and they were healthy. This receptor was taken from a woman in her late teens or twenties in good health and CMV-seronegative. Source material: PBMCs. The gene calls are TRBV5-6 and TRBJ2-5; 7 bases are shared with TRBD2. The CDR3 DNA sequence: TGTGCCAGCAGCTGGGAGGGAGAGACCCAGTACTTC. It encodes CASSWEGETQYF.